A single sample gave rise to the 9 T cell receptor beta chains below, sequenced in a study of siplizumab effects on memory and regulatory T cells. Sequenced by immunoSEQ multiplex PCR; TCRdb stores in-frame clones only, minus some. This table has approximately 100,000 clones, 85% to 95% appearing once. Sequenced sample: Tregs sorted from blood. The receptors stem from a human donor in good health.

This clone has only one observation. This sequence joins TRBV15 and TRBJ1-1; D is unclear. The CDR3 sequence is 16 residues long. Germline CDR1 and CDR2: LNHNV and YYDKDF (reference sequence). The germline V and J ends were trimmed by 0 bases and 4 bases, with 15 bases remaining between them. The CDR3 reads CATSRDIVGRGTEAFF. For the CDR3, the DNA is TGTGCCACCAGCAGAGATATAGTCGGTCGGGGCACTGAAGCTTTCTTT.

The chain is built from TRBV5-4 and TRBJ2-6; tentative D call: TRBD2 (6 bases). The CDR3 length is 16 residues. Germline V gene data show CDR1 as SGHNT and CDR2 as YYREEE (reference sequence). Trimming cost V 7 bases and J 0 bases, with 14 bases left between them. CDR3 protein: CASAGRSYSGANVLTF. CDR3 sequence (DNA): TGTGCCAGCGCGGGACGGAGTTACTCTGGGGCCAACGTCCTGACTTTC.

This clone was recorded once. CDR3 bases: TGTGCCAGCAGCCCTGGGAACCCGACGGATGGCTACACCTTC. Its translation is CASSPGNPTDGYTF. The chain recombines TRBV7-6 with TRBJ1-2; D gene unclear. With 5 bases removed from V and 6 bases from J, the gap between germline ends came to 16 bases. The germline V gene encodes CDR1 SGHVS and CDR2 FNYEAQ. The CDR3 has 14 residues.

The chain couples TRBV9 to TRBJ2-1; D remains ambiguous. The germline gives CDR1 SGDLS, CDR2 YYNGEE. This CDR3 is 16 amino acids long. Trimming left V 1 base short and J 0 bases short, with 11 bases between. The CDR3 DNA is TGTGCCAGCAGCGTAACAGACTTTAGCTCCTACAATGAGCAGTTCTTC. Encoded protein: CASSVTDFSSYNEQFF.

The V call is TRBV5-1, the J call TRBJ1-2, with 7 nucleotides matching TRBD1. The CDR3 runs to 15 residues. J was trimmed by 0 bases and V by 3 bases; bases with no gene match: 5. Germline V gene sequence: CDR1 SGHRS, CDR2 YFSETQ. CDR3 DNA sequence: TGCGCCAGCAGCTGGGGGGACAGACCTAACTATGGCTACACCTTC. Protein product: CASSWGDRPNYGYTF.

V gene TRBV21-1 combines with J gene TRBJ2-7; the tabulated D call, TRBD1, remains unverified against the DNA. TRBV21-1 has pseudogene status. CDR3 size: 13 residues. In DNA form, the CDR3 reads TGTGCCAGCAGCAAAGACAGGGTTTACGAGCAGTACTTC. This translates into CASSKDRVYEQYF.

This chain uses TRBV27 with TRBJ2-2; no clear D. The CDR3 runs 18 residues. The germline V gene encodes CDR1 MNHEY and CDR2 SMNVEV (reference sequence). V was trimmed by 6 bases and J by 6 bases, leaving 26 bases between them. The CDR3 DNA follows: TGTGCCAGCAGACGCCGCTCCGGGTCGACCTATGATCCCGGGGAGCTGTTTTTT. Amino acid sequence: CASRRRSGSTYDPGELFF.

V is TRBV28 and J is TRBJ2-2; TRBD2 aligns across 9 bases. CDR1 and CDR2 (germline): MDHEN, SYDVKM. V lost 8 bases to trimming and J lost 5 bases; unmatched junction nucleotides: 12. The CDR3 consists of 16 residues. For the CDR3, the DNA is TGTGCCAGCGAATATAAAGGACTAGCGAGTACCGGGGAGCTGTTTTTT. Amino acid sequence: CASEYKGLASTGELFF. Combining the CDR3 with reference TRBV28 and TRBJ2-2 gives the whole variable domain DVKVTQSSRYLVKRTGEKVFLECVQDMDHENMFWYRQDPGLGLRLIYFSYDVKMKEKGDIPEGYSVSREKKERFSLILESASTNQTSMYLCASEYKGLASTGELFFGEGSRLTVL.

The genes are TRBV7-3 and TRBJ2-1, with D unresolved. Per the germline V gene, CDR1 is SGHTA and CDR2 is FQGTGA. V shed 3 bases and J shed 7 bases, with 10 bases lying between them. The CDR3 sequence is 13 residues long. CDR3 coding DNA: TGTGCCAGCAGCTTCCAGAGGTGGAATGAGCAGTTCTTC. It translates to CASSFQRWNEQFF.